A single sample is the source of the 30 T cell receptor beta chains below, sequenced in a study of shared clonotypes between healthy human individuals (dated by TCRdb to about 2020). Libraries were constructed by the immunoSEQ multiplex PCR assay. TCRdb stores this immuneACCESS table with in-frame sequences only. Part of the clones is absent; in the studies checked, under half of the shortfall reflects unresolved V genes, and no reason is known for the rest. The sample has 190,000 or so clones on record, approximately 61% of them singletons. Under 11% of the sample is taken by the ten largest. Sequenced: memory CD4+ T cells sorted from blood. This sample's cell subset or site label indicates: CD45RA-negative fraction. The receptor set was obtained from a man under 40 in good health.

This chain connects TRBV28 to TRBJ1-2, with TRBD1 as a possible D gene (5 bases). CDR3 length: 16 amino acids. V was cut by 3 bases and J by 0 bases, with 14 bases left in between. CDR1 is MDHEN, CDR2 SYDVKM, per germline. The CDR3 nucleotides read TGTGCCAGCAGTTTGATGCCTCGGACAACTAACTATGGCTACACCTTC. Its protein product is CASSLMPRTTNYGYTF.

V gene TRBV27 combines with J gene TRBJ2-7; TRBD2 aligns across 10 bases. The CDR3 contains 13 residues. The germline V gene has CDR1 MNHEY and CDR2 SMNVEV (reference sequence). Trimming at V came to 5 bases and at J to 6 bases, leaving 4 bases not matched to a gene. This CDR3 is CASSGLAAIEQYF. The CDR3 region has the DNA TGTGCCAGCAGTGGACTAGCGGCAATCGAGCAGTACTTC.

The genes are TRBV5-4 and TRBJ1-2; TRBD1 matches at 7 bases. CDR3 length equals 13 residues. CDR1 and CDR2 (germline): SGHNT, YYREEE (reference sequence). V dropped 4 bases and J dropped 8; count of bases not matched to a gene: 8. Here the CDR3 DNA reads TGTGCCAGCAGCCCGGACAGGCTAAGGGGCTACACCTTC. Protein sequence: CASSPDRLRGYTF. The full variable domain, completed using reference TRBV5-4 and TRBJ1-2, is ETGVTQSPTHLIKTRGQQVTLRCSSQSGHNTVSWYQQALGQGPQFIFQYYREEENGRGNFPPRFSGLQFPNYSSELNVNALELDDSALYLCASSPDRLRGYTFGSGTRLTVV.

This clone was detected only once. The chain recombines TRBV5-1 with TRBJ2-2, with D possibly being TRBD2 (6 bases). In germline, CDR1 is SGHRS, CDR2 YFSETQ. Trimming removed 2 bases from V and 0 bases from J, with 11 bases in between. The CDR3 length is 16 residues. DNA of the CDR3: TGCGCCAGCAGCTTCGGGGGAGCGACGAACACCGGGGAGCTGTTTTTT. Amino acids: CASSFGGATNTGELFF.

V gene TRBV6-1 combines with J gene TRBJ1-1; D uncertain. The CDR3 has 12 residues. Trimming removed 11 bases at V and 9 bases at J, with 19 bases between. Germline V gives CDR1 MNHNS, CDR2 SASEGT. For the CDR3, the DNA is TGTGCCGGGTCTACGAGTGGGGTCCAAGCTTTCTTT. Its protein product is CAGSTSGVQAFF.

The V and J genes are TRBV19 and TRBJ2-2; D gene unclear. V shed 2 bases and J shed 1 base, with 5 bases lying between them. There are 14 residues in the CDR3. Germline V CDR1 and CDR2: LNHDA, SQIVND (reference sequence). CDR3 DNA: TGTGCCAGTAGTATACCGAAGAACACCGGGGAGCTGTTTTTT. As protein: CASSIPKNTGELFF.

This clone is a singleton in its sample. This chain links TRBV4-3 with TRBJ1-4; weak D call: TRBD1 (5 bases). The CDR3 loop spans 14 amino acids. Germline V lookup: CDR1 LGHNA, CDR2 YSLEER. V lost 1 base and J 10 bases, leaving 13 bases between the germline ends. For the CDR3, the DNA is TGCGCCAGCAGCCAAGGGGGCGAATCTGGAAAACTGTTTTTT. Amino acids: CASSQGGESGKLFF.

This clone was recorded once. The chain joins TRBV28 to TRBJ2-1; D is perhaps TRBD2 (5 bases). Germline values: CDR1 MDHEN, CDR2 SYDVKM. Trimming stripped 6 bases from V and 0 bases from J, with 9 bases between. This CDR3 region has 14 residues. The CDR3 spells CASRLRASYNEQFF. CDR3 in DNA: TGTGCCAGCAGGTTGCGGGCCTCCTACAATGAGCAGTTCTTC.

The V gene is TRBV4-3, the J gene TRBJ2-3, with TRBD2 matching over 10 bases. The junction had 7 bases not matched to a gene; V was cut back by 1 base and J by 3 bases. Germline-derived CDR1 and CDR2 are LGHNA and YSLEER. The CDR3 consists of 17 residues. CDR3 residues: CASSQGSSGSRTDTQYF. The CDR3 DNA reads as TGCGCCAGCAGCCAAGGGTCTAGCGGGAGTCGTACAGATACGCAGTATTTT.

J is TRBJ2-7 and V is TRBV11-3, with D hard to call. The CDR3 extends over 16 amino acids. Germline V lookup: CDR1 SGHNT, CDR2 YENEEA. The V end lost 1 base, the J end lost 5 bases, and 18 bases lay between the germline ends. The CDR3 sequence is CASSLGGGASIHEQYF. The CDR3 bases are TGTGCCAGCAGCTTAGGGGGTGGCGCATCCATACACGAGCAGTACTTC. Complete variable domain (other parts from reference TRBV11-3 and TRBJ2-7): EAGVVQSPRYKIIEKKQPVAFWCNPISGHNTLYWYLQNLGQGPELLIRYENEEAVDDSQLPKDRFSAERLKGVDSTLKIQPAELGDSAVYLCASSLGGGASIHEQYFGPGTRLTVT.

This clone was found a few times. The chain is built from TRBV7-2 and TRBJ2-7, with TRBD2 matching over 7 bases. Germline assignment: CDR1 SGHTA and CDR2 FQGNSA. The V gene end was trimmed by 4 bases and the J gene end by 4 bases; junction bases not matched to a gene: 7. The CDR3 extends over 14 amino acids. Here the CDR3 reads CASSSISSGYEQYF. Written as DNA, the CDR3 is TGTGCCAGCAGCTCCATCTCTAGCGGATACGAGCAGTACTTC.

The rearrangement links TRBV25-1 to TRBJ1-3; TRBD1 matches at 9 bases. The ends lost 1 base at V and 0 bases at J; junction bases unmatched: 4. Germline lookup yields CDR1 MGHDK and CDR2 SYGVNS. CDR3 length equals 17 residues. CDR3 region: CASSEFGGQGSGNTIYF. For the CDR3, the DNA is TGTGCCAGCAGTGAATTTGGGGGACAGGGCTCTGGAAACACCATATATTTT.

The V gene is TRBV9, the J gene TRBJ1-1, with D unresolved. V was pared by 0 bases and J by 4 bases, with 10 bases between. Germline V gives CDR1 SGDLS, CDR2 YYNGEE. CDR3 length equals 14 residues. The CDR3 protein is CASSVGVRGTEAFF. The DNA for the CDR3 is TGTGCCAGCAGCGTAGGGGTTAGAGGCACTGAAGCTTTCTTT.

This clone came up many times. The sample has other DNA sequences that encode this CDR3 too. The rearrangement links TRBV28 to TRBJ1-1; D is possibly TRBD1 (6 bases). This CDR3 contains 14 residues. CDR1 and CDR2 (germline): MDHEN, SYDVKM. Trimming removed 6 bases at V and 2 bases at J, with 13 bases between. The CDR3 DNA sequence: TGTGCCAGCAGCCCGGGGGCCTTAAACACTGAAGCTTTCTTT. This translates into CASSPGALNTEAFF.

The chain recombines TRBV7-6 with TRBJ1-5, with a weak D call TRBD1 (5 bases). This CDR3 comprises 13 residues. Germline CDR1 and CDR2: SGHVS and FNYEAQ. The V gene lost 5 bases and the J gene lost 7 bases, with 12 bases spanning the gap. CDR3 bases: TGTGCCAGCAGCCATTCAGGGTTGCAGCCCCAGCATTTT. This codes for CASSHSGLQPQHF.

V and J are TRBV5-5 and TRBJ1-5, with TRBD1 matching over 7 bases. The CDR3 totals 14 residues. Germline trimming cut 4 bases from V and 1 base from J; bases unmatched to any gene: 2. The germline V gene has CDR1 SGHKS and CDR2 YYEKEE (reference sequence). As DNA, the CDR3 is TGTGCCAGCAGCCCGGGACAGAGCAATCAGCCCCAGCATTTT. Translating it yields CASSPGQSNQPQHF.

The chain employs TRBV11-3 and TRBJ2-2; the match to TRBD1 covers 10 bases. Germline V lookup: CDR1 SGHNT, CDR2 YENEEA. This CDR3 spans 19 amino acids. After removal of 5 bases from V and 0 bases from J, the junction contained 12 bases not matched to a gene. The chain's CDR3 is CASSRRGPGQGANTGELFF. CDR3 DNA: TGTGCCAGCAGCCGACGGGGACCCGGACAGGGGGCGAACACCGGGGAGCTGTTTTTT.

V is TRBV14 and J is TRBJ2-1, with 11 bases matching TRBD2. This CDR3 is 16 amino acids long. In germline, CDR1 is SGHDN, CDR2 FVKESK. With V trimmed by 3 bases and J by 6 bases, 7 bases remained unmatched. Here the CDR3 reads CASSHLLAGDFNEQFF. CDR3 nucleotide sequence: TGTGCCAGCAGCCATCTACTAGCGGGAGACTTCAATGAGCAGTTCTTC. The full variable domain, its missing parts supplied by reference TRBV14 and TRBJ2-1, is EAGVTQFPSHSVIEKGQTVTLRCDPISGHDNLYWYRRVMGKEIKFLLHFVKESKQDESGMPNNRFLAERTGGTYSTLKVQPAELEDSGVYFCASSHLLAGDFNEQFFGPGTRLTVL.

In its sample, this clone was seen a few times. The chain carries TRBV18 and TRBJ1-5; D is possibly TRBD1 (6 bases). Germline V gene data show CDR1 as KGHSH and CDR2 as LQKENI. The V end lost 2 bases, the J end lost 5 bases, and 13 bases lay between the germline ends. The CDR3 extends over 15 amino acids. The CDR3 sequence: CASSPNWGADQPQHF. CDR3 in DNA: TGTGCCAGCTCACCAAATTGGGGGGCGGATCAGCCCCAGCATTTT.

The gene calls are TRBV4-3 and TRBJ2-2; D remains unclear. Trimming pared 4 bases from V and 3 bases from J, leaving 12 bases between. The germline CDR1 and CDR2 sequences are LGHNA and YSLEER. This CDR3 contains 15 residues. CDR3 loop: CASSLRHPDTGELFF. The CDR3 coding sequence is TGCGCCAGCAGCCTAAGACATCCGGACACCGGGGAGCTGTTTTTT.

The V and J genes are TRBV9 and TRBJ2-2; D is undetermined. This CDR3 comprises 15 residues. Trimming stripped 0 bases from V and 1 base from J, with 7 bases between. Germline CDR1 and CDR2: SGDLS and YYNGEE. The CDR3 spells CASSVARMNTGELFF. The CDR3, as DNA: TGTGCCAGCAGCGTAGCGCGAATGAACACCGGGGAGCTGTTTTTT.

The rearrangement joins TRBV6-1 to TRBJ1-1; D is unclear. This CDR3 is 20 amino acids long. The germline gives CDR1 MNHNS, CDR2 SASEGT. Trimming took off 1 base at V and 1 base at J, with 25 bases between the two ends. CDR3 DNA sequence: TGTGCCAGCAGTGAAGGAGTTTTCGCCTTTGTCGGGAAAACGAACACTGAAGCTTTCTTT. It specifies CASSEGVFAFVGKTNTEAFF.

The chain joins TRBV5-4 to TRBJ2-6; TRBD2 agrees at 13 bases. Trimming at V came to 4 bases and at J to 2 bases, leaving 6 bases not matched to a gene. The germline V gene has CDR1 SGHNT and CDR2 YYREEE (reference sequence). The CDR3 totals 18 residues. CDR3 residues: CASSPGLAGAAGANVLTF. For the CDR3, the DNA is TGTGCCAGCAGCCCCGGACTAGCGGGAGCGGCTGGGGCCAACGTCCTGACTTTC.

The chain recombines TRBV4-1 with TRBJ2-3; possible D gene TRBD1, 5 bases. The CDR3 loop spans 16 amino acids. The germline V and J ends were trimmed by 0 bases and 2 bases, with 12 bases remaining between them. Germline assignment: CDR1 MGHRA and CDR2 YSYEKL. The CDR3 loop reads CASSQERQGTTDTQYF. CDR3 DNA: TGCGCCAGCAGCCAAGAACGTCAGGGTACCACAGATACGCAGTATTTT.

This clone was counted only a few times. DNA for the CDR3: TGTGCCAGTAGCGAGGGGGGATCCTATGGCTACACCTTC. Protein sequence: CASSEGGSYGYTF. This chain joins TRBV19 and TRBJ1-2, with D possibly matching TRBD1 (6 bases). The CDR3 runs 13 residues. CDR1 and CDR2 from the germline V gene are LNHDA and SQIVND (reference sequence). Trimming left V 6 bases short and J 4 bases short, with 12 bases between.

This clone has at least ten counts. This rearrangement joins TRBV5-1 to TRBJ2-1, with 11 bases matching TRBD2. The V segment lost 0 bases and the J segment 13 bases; nucleotides outside the gene matches: 9. This CDR3 is 15 amino acids long. Germline CDR1 reads SGHRS; CDR2 reads YFSETQ. Here the CDR3 reads CASSLESLAGGHQFF. CDR3 in DNA: TGCGCCAGCAGCTTGGAGTCCCTAGCGGGAGGCCATCAGTTCTTC.

The chain has TRBV27 and TRBJ2-7; D possibly uses TRBD1 or TRBD2 (5 bases each). The CDR3 has 16 amino acids. In germline, CDR1 is MNHEY, CDR2 SMNVEV (reference sequence). Trimming shortened V by 3 bases and J by 0 bases, and 15 bases separated the two germline ends. As DNA, the CDR3 is TGTGCCAGCAGTTTGTGGGGACCTCCCCTCTCCTACGAGCAGTACTTC. This sequence encodes CASSLWGPPLSYEQYF.

This chain joins TRBV6-6 and TRBJ1-5; 7 nucleotides line up with TRBD1. CDR1 is MNHNY and CDR2 is SVGAGI in the germline V gene (reference sequence). The CDR3 is 14 residues long. With 8 bases clipped from V and 6 bases from J, the junction kept 10 bases outside the gene matches. The chain's CDR3 is CASHAQGGVQPQHF. Here the CDR3 DNA reads TGTGCCAGCCATGCCCAGGGGGGTGTTCAGCCCCAGCATTTT.

The chain joins TRBV15 to TRBJ1-1, with D perhaps matching TRBD1 (5 bases). The germline V gene has CDR1 LNHNV and CDR2 YYDKDF (reference sequence). The V end was cut by 0 bases, the J end by 4 bases, with 12 bases between. The CDR3 sequence is 15 residues long. The CDR3 protein is CATSRDRHGGTEAFF. The CDR3 DNA sequence: TGTGCCACCAGCAGAGATAGACATGGGGGCACTGAAGCTTTCTTT.

The genes are TRBV15 and TRBJ2-7, with 8 positions matching TRBD2. J gave up 0 bases and V 5 bases, and 15 bases lay outside the gene matches. Germline V CDR1 and CDR2: LNHNV, YYDKDF (reference sequence). This CDR3 has 18 residues. This chain's CDR3 is CATSPLTSGSESSYEQYF. CDR3 DNA sequence: TGTGCCACCAGCCCCTTAACCAGCGGGAGTGAAAGCTCCTACGAGCAGTACTTC.